The clone carrying this T cell receptor beta chain occurred a few times. Its antigen is not identified. Reverse transcription of all isolated RNA meant that expressed TCRB transcripts were sequenced. The table came from immunoSEQ multiplex PCR; TCRdb's copy has only in-frame clones and leaves some out. The sample includes 350,000 to 450,000 clones, 14% seen only once; the top ten take less than 0.04%. Sorting with CD45RO/CCR7/CD25/CD127/CD95/CD27 yielded naive, central memory, regulatory and stem-like memory CD4+ cells. Purity exceeding 95% was reached by all sorted populations. This specimen comes from a study of beta chain features in type 1 diabetes. Points from the study as a whole: There were fewer insertions and more deletions at the VDJ junctions of type 1 diabetes patients.

The sample consisted of naive CD4+ T cells from blood. This receptor was taken from a man in his thirties or forties in good health.

The DNA for the CDR3 is TGTGCCAGCAGCCAAGACAGGGTTCTAGAGACCCAGTACTTC. Residues: CASSQDRVLETQYF. The chain couples TRBV14 to TRBJ2-5; maybe TRBD1 (5 bases). The V gene lost 0 bases and the J gene lost 4 bases, with 9 bases spanning the gap. CDR1 SGHDN and CDR2 FVKESK come from the germline V gene. The CDR3 spans 14 residues.